The 10 T cell receptor beta chains presented below share a single source sample, sequenced in a study of T cells expressing NK-cell markers. Reprocessing the 5' RACE reads, TCRdb reports a single entry for every CDR3 protein and omits DNA. The data include hundreds of thousands of distinct CDR3 sequences; the top ten clones carry 6% to 8%. The sequenced sample consisted of blood T cells: a sorted CD56 or NKG2C T cell subset, CD4+ or CD8+ T cells, or bulk PBMC T cells (not recorded which). The receptors derive from a woman between 18 and 70 years old in good health.

The chain carries TRBV19 and TRBJ2-1. The CDR3 runs to 16 residues. In germline, CDR1 is LNHDA, CDR2 SQIVND (reference sequence). This CDR3 is CASSIVSGFSYNEQFF.

This rearrangement joins TRBV7-2 to TRBJ1-4; TCRdb gives TRBD1 as the D gene, but with no DNA this cannot be confirmed. Germline CDR1 and CDR2: SGHTA and FQGNSA. The CDR3 runs to 15 residues. CDR3: CASSLSAGGYEKLFF.

The V call is TRBV4-3, the J call TRBJ1-5. Germline loops: CDR1 LGHNA, CDR2 YSLEER. There are 15 residues in the CDR3. The CDR3 spells CASSQELGGGQPQHF.

The chain couples TRBV12-3 or TRBV12-4 to TRBJ2-1. The CDR3 spans 12 residues. CDR3: CASSSGYNEQFF.

The CDR3: CASSRAYNEQFF. The chain recombines TRBV14 with TRBJ2-1; as DNA is missing, the TRBD1 call by TCRdb cannot be tested. The CDR3 sequence is 12 residues long. Germline loops: CDR1 SGHDN, CDR2 FVKESK.

The chain employs TRBV6-1 and TRBJ2-7. Germline V gives CDR1 MNHNS, CDR2 SASEGT. This CDR3 is built from 11 residues. The CDR3 loop reads CASRFTYEQYF.

The V call is TRBV9, the J call TRBJ2-1; TCRdb designates TRBD2, a call that cannot be tested without DNA. The CDR3 loop spans 15 amino acids. The germline gives CDR1 SGDLS, CDR2 YYNGEE. CDR3: CASSSLANFYNEQFF. The full variable domain, with the rest looked up from reference TRBV9 and TRBJ2-1, is DSGVTQTPKHLITATGQRVTLRCSPRSGDLSVYWYQQSLDQGLQFLIQYYNGEERAKGNILERFSAQQFPDLHSELNLSSLELGDSALYFCASSSLANFYNEQFFGPGTRLTVL.

The chain joins TRBV6-2 or TRBV6-3 to TRBJ2-2; the D call from TCRdb, TRBD1, cannot be confirmed without DNA. CDR1 and CDR2 from the germline V gene are MNHEY and SVGEGT. The CDR3 is 16 amino acids. The chain's CDR3 is CASSYSPGQGAGELFF.

The chain carries TRBV5-6 and TRBJ2-7; TCRdb's assignment of TRBD1 cannot be checked, as there is no DNA. CDR3 length: 11 amino acids. Germline CDR1 SGHDT, CDR2 YYEEEE. The CDR3: CASGVGIGQYF.

The J gene is TRBJ1-1, the V gene TRBV12-3 or TRBV12-4. The CDR3 totals 13 residues. The CDR3 loop is CASSLVWVTEAFF.